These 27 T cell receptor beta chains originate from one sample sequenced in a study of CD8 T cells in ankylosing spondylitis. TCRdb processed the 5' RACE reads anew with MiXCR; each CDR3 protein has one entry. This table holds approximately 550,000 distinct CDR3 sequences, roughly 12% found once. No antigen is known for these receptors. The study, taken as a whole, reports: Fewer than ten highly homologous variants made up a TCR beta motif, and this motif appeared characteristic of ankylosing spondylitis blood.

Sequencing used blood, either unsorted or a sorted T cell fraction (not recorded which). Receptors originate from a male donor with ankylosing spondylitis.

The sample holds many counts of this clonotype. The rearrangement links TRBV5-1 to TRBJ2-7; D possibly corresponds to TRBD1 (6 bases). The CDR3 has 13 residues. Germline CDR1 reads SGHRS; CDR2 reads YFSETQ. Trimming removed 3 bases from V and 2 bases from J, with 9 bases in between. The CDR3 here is CASSSGTPYEQYF. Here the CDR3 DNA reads TGCGCCAGCAGCTCCGGGACACCCTACGAGCAGTACTTC. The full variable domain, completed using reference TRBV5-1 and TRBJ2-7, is KAGVTQTPRYLIKTRGQQVTLSCSPISGHRSVSWYQQTPGQGLQFLFEYFSETQRNKGNFPGRFSGRQFSNSRSEMNVSTLELGDSALYLCASSSGTPYEQYFGPGTRLTVT.

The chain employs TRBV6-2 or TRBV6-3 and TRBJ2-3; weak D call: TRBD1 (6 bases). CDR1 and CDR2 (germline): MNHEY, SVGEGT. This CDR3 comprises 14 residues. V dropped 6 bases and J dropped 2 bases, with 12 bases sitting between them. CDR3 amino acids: CASRGQQNTDTQYF. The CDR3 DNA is TGTGCCAGCAGAGGACAGCAGAACACAGATACGCAGTATTTT.

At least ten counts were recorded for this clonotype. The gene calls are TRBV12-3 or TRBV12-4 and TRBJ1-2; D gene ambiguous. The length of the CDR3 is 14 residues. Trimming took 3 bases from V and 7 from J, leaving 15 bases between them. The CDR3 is CASSLVAVGSGYTF. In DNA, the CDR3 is TGTGCCAGCAGTTTGGTAGCCGTAGGAAGTGGCTACACCTTC.

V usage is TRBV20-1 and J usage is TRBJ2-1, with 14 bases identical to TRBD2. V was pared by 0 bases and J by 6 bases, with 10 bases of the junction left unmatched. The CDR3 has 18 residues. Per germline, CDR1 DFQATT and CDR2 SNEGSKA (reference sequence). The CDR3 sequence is CSARDPAGTSGRINEQFF. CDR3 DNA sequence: TGCAGTGCTAGAGATCCCGCCGGGACTAGCGGGAGAATCAATGAGCAGTTCTTC.

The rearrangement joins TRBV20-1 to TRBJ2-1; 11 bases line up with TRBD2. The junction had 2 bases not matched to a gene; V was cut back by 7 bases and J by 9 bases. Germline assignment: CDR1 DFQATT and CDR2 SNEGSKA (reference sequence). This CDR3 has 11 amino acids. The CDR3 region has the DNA TGCAGTGTAGCGGGAGGGGGTGAGCAGTTCTTC. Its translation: CSVAGGGEQFF.

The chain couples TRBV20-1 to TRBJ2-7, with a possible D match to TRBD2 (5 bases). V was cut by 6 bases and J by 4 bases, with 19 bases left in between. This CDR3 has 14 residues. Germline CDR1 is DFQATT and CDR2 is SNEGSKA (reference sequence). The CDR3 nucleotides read TGCAGTGCCACCACCCGCGGGCCCGAGTACGAGCAGTACTTC. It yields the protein CSATTRGPEYEQYF.

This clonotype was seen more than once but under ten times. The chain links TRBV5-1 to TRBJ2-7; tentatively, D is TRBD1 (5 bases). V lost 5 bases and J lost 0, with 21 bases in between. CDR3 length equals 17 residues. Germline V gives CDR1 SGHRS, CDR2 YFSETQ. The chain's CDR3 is CASRSLTTASSSYEQYF. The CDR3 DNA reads TGCGCCAGCAGGTCTCTTACGACAGCTTCGAGCTCCTACGAGCAGTACTTC. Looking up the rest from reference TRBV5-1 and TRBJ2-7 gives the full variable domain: KAGVTQTPRYLIKTRGQQVTLSCSPISGHRSVSWYQQTPGQGLQFLFEYFSETQRNKGNFPGRFSGRQFSNSRSEMNVSTLELGDSALYLCASRSLTTASSSYEQYFGPGTRLTVT.

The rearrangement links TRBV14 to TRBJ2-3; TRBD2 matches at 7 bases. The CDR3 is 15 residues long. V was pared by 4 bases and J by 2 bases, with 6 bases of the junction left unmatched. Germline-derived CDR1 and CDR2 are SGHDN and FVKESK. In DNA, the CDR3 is TGTGCCAGCAGCCCGCGGGAGTTGGCCACAGATACGCAGTATTTT. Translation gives CASSPRELATDTQYF.

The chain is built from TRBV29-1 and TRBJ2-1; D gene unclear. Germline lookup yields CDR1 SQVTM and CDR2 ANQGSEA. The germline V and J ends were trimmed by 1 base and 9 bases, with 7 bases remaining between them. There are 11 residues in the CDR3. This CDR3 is CSVEAGGEQFF. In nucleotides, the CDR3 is TGCAGCGTTGAAGCGGGCGGTGAGCAGTTCTTC.

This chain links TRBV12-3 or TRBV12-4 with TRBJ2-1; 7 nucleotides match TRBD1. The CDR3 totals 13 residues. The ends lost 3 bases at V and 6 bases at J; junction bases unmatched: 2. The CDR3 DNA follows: TGTGCCAGCAGTTTGGGACAGCTCAATGAGCAGTTCTTC. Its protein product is CASSLGQLNEQFF.

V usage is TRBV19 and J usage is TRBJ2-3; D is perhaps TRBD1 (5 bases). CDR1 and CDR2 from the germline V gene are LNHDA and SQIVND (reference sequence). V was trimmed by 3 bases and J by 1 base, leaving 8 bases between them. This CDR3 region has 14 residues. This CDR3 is CASSMFRGTDTQYF. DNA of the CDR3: TGTGCCAGTAGTATGTTCAGGGGCACAGATACGCAGTATTTT.

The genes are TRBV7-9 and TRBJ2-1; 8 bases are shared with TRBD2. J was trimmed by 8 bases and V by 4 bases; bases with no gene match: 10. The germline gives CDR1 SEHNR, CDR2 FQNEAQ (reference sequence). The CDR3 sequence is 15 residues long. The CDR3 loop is CASSSGTRFSDEQFF. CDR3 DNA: TGTGCCAGCAGCTCCGGGACTAGATTTTCCGATGAGCAGTTCTTC.

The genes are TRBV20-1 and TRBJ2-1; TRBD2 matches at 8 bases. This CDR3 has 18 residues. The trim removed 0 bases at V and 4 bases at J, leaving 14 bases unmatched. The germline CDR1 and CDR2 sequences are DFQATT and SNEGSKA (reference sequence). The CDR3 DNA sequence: TGCAGTGCTAGAGATTCCCGGGGACTAGGGTCCGCTTACAATGAGCAGTTCTTC. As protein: CSARDSRGLGSAYNEQFF.

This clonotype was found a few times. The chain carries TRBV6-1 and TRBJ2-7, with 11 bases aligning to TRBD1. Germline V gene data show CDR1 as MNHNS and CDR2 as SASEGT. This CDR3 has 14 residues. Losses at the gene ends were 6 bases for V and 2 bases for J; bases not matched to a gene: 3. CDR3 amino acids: CASSRGQGAYEQYV. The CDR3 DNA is TGTGCCAGCAGCAGGGGACAGGGGGCCTACGAGCAGTACGTC.

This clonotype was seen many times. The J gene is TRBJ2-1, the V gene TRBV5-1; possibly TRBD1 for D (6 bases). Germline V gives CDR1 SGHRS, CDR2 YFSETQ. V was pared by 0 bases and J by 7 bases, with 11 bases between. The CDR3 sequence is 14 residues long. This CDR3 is CASSLGQGRNEQFF. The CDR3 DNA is TGCGCCAGCAGCTTGGGGCAGGGGAGAAATGAGCAGTTCTTC.

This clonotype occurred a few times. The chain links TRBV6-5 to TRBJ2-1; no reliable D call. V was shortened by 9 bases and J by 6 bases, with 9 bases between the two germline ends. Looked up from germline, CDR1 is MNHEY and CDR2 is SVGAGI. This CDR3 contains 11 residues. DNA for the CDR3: TGTGCCAGTAGGGCACTCAATGAGCAGTTCTTC. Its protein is CASRALNEQFF.

The CDR3 spells CASSEVLAANEQFF. CDR3 nucleotides: TGTGCCAGCAGTGAAGTACTAGCGGCAAATGAGCAGTTCTTC. The chain joins TRBV2 to TRBJ2-1; 8 bases fit TRBD2. There are 14 residues in the CDR3. J lost 7 bases, V lost 1 base, and 3 bases had no gene match. CDR1 is SNHLY and CDR2 is FYNNEI in the germline V gene.

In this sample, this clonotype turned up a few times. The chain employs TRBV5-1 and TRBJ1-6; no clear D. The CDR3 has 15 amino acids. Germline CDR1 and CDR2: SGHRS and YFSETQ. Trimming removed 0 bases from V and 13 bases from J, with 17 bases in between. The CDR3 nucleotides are TGCGCCAGCAGCTTGGAAGGTCTCGTTGGAGGCCCCCTCCACTTT. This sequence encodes CASSLEGLVGGPLHF.

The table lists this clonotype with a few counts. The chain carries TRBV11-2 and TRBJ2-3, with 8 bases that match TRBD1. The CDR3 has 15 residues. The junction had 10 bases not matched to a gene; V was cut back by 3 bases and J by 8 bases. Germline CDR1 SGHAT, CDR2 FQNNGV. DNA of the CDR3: TGTGCCAGCAGCTTCGAGACAGGGGCAGTGGGTACGCAGTATTTT. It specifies CASSFETGAVGTQYF.

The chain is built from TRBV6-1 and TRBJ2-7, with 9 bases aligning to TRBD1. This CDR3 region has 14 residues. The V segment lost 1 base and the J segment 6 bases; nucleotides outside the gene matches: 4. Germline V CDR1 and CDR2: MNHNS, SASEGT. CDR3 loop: CASSEGTGVGEQYV. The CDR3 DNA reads TGTGCCAGCAGTGAAGGGACAGGGGTCGGCGAGCAGTACGTC.

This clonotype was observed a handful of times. The CDR3 coding sequence is TGTGCCACCAGCAGAGATTTAGGTGGCGGGGAGCTGTTTTTT. Translated: CATSRDLGGGELFF. This chain uses TRBV15 with TRBJ2-2, with D unclear. The germline V and J ends were trimmed by 0 bases and 7 bases, with 9 bases remaining between them. The CDR3 has 14 amino acids. Germline loops: CDR1 LNHNV, CDR2 YYDKDF (reference sequence).

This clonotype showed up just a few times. CDR3 region: CASSLGNQGGMNTGELFF. For the CDR3, the DNA is TGCGCCAGCAGCTTGGGCAATCAGGGAGGAATGAACACCGGGGAGCTGTTTTTT. The chain joins TRBV5-1 to TRBJ2-2, with D possibly TRBD2 on 6 matching bases. Germline assignment: CDR1 SGHRS and CDR2 YFSETQ. The ends were cut back, 0 bases at V and 1 base at J, with 16 bases in the middle. The CDR3 contains 18 residues.

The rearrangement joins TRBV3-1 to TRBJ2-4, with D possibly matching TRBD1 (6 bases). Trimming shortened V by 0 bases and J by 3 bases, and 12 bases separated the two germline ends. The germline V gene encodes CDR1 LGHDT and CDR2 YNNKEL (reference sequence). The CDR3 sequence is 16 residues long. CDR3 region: CASSQEAGVIKNIQYF. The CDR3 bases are TGTGCCAGCAGCCAAGAGGCAGGGGTCATCAAAAACATTCAGTACTTC.

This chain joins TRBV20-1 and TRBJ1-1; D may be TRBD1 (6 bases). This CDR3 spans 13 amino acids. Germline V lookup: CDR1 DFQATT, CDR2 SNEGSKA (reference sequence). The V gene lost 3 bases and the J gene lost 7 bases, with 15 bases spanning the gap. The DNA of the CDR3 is TGCAGTGCTAGGGTTGTAGGGGGATATGAAGCTTTCTTT. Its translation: CSARVVGGYEAFF.

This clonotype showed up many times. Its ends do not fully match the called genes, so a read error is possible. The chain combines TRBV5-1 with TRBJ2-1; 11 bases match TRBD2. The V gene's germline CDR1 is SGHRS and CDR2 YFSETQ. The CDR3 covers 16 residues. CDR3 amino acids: CASSLGGTSGYNEQFF. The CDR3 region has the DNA TGTGCCAGCAGCTTGGGAGGGACTAGCGGATACAATGAGCAGTTCTTC.

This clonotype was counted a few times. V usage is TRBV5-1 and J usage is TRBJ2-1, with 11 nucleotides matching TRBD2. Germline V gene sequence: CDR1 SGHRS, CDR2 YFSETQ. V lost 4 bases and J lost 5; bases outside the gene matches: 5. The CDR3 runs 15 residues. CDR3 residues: CASSATSGGNNEQFF. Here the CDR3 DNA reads TGCGCCAGCAGCGCTACTAGCGGGGGAAACAATGAGCAGTTCTTC.

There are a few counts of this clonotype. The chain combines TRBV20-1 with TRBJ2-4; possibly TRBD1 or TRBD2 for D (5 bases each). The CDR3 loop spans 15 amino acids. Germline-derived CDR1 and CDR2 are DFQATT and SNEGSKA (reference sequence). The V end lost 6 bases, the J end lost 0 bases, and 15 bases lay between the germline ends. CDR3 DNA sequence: TGCAGTGCCCGGGACCAACAATTAGCCAAAAACATTCAGTACTTC. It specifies CSARDQQLAKNIQYF.